A single sample gave rise to the 5 T cell receptor beta chains below, sequenced in a study of Ad26.COV2.S vaccination and SARS-CoV-2 variants. Libraries were prepared by immunoSEQ multiplex PCR; TCRdb keeps only in-frame clonotypes and omits some of them. The table lists fewer than 500,000 clones, approximately 89% of them singletons. Treatment of the sample: 19 received Ad26.COV2.S at low or high dose, single or two shots; about 5 received placebo; per-sample allocation not given. Sampling took place 63 days after the first vaccine or placebo injection. This material consisted of peripheral blood, taken in a trial of Ad26.COV2.S vaccine versus placebo. Receptors originate from a person between 18 and 65 years old who received the Ad26.COV2.S COVID-19 vaccine or a placebo.

The chain is built from TRBV28 and TRBJ2-3, with TRBD2 matching 8 bases. The length of the CDR3 is 16 residues. Germline CDR1 is MDHEN and CDR2 is SYDVKM. The V gene end was trimmed by 7 bases and the J gene end by 1 base; junction bases not matched to a gene: 10. CDR3 bases: TGTGCCAGCAACTCCCCGGGGGGGCTTGGCACAGATACGCAGTATTTT. This sequence encodes CASNSPGGLGTDTQYF.

The chain joins TRBV19 to TRBJ1-5; 9 bases agree with TRBD1. Losses at the gene ends were 7 bases for V and 6 bases for J; bases not matched to a gene: 7. The CDR3 consists of 14 residues. CDR1 is LNHDA, CDR2 SQIVND, per germline (reference sequence). CDR3 in amino acids: CASTSGQGTQPQHF. The CDR3 DNA follows: TGTGCCAGTACGTCCGGACAGGGGACTCAGCCCCAGCATTTT.

This chain links TRBV5-1 with TRBJ2-7, with no clear D. Trimming stripped 1 base from V and 2 bases from J, with 10 bases between. In germline, CDR1 is SGHRS, CDR2 YFSETQ. The length of the CDR3 is 14 residues. The DNA of the CDR3 is TGCGCCAGCAGCTTGCTAGGCCAAACCTACGAGCAGTACTTC. This codes for CASSLLGQTYEQYF.

V usage is TRBV19 and J usage is TRBJ2-3, with 8 bases fitting TRBD2. Trimming at V came to 3 bases and at J to 1 base, leaving 9 bases not matched to a gene. The CDR3 totals 17 residues. From germline, CDR1 is LNHDA and CDR2 SQIVND (reference sequence). The CDR3 region has the DNA TGTGCCAGTAGTATTGCGGGCGGGAGGAGGGGCACAGATACGCAGTATTTT. Protein: CASSIAGGRRGTDTQYF.

To note about this clone: Mismatch with germline at one junction end may stem from a read error. This chain uses TRBV7-3 with TRBJ1-1; no firm D call. Germline V gives CDR1 SGHTA, CDR2 FQGTGA. The CDR3 contains 13 residues. For the CDR3, the DNA is TGTGCCAGCAGTTTAAACGGGGACACTGAAGCTTTCTTT. This gives the protein CASSLNGDTEAFF.